These 32 T cell receptor beta chains were all obtained from the same sample, sequenced in a study of cytomegalovirus exposure and HLA in healthy donors. Use of 60 Vbeta and 13 Jbeta primers characterized the PCR. Assay: immunoSEQ multiplex PCR; the TCRdb copy retains only in-frame clones and omits some. Counted here are about 110,000 clones, about three quarters occurring once; the ten biggest clones make up 2.5% to 3%. The source material was PBMCs. Receptor source: a woman aged 55-70 years in good health and CMV-seropositive.

The gene calls are TRBV28 and TRBJ2-1; a weak D match, TRBD2 (5 bases). This CDR3 has 15 amino acids. V was cut by 5 bases and J by 8 bases, with 19 bases left in between. Germline loops: CDR1 MDHEN, CDR2 SYDVKM. CDR3 amino acids: CASSTRLTIWDEQFF. The CDR3 region has the DNA TGTGCCAGCAGTACCCGCTTGACTATCTGGGATGAGCAGTTCTTC.

The rearrangement joins TRBV28 to TRBJ1-5; D may be TRBD1 (6 bases). CDR1 MDHEN and CDR2 SYDVKM come from the germline V gene. The CDR3 is 15 amino acids. Trimming pared 5 bases from V and 5 bases from J, leaving 16 bases between. The chain's CDR3 is CASSTTGRGDQPQHF. In DNA, the CDR3 is TGTGCCAGCAGTACGACAGGTAGGGGTGATCAGCCCCAGCATTTT.

The CDR3 nucleotides read TGTGCCACCAGCAGAGATTCCGGGTCCTACGAGCAGTACTTC. Amino acids: CATSRDSGSYEQYF. This rearrangement joins TRBV15 to TRBJ2-7, with D hard to call. Trimming removed 0 bases from V and 1 base from J, with 7 bases in between. The germline CDR1 and CDR2 sequences are LNHNV and YYDKDF (reference sequence). This CDR3 spans 14 amino acids.

CDR3 residues: CASRSTGEVGANVLTF. The CDR3 DNA is TGTGCCAGCAGGTCAACAGGGGAGGTGGGGGCCAACGTCCTGACTTTC. The chain carries TRBV2 and TRBJ2-6; TRBD1 might be the D (7 bases). In germline, CDR1 is SNHLY, CDR2 FYNNEI. CDR3 length equals 16 residues. Trimming took 6 bases from V and 4 from J, leaving 16 bases between them.

The genes are TRBV18 and TRBJ2-5; 8 positions agree with TRBD1. The V and J ends lost 2 bases and 11 bases, in that order; junction bases with no gene match: 13. This CDR3 has 15 amino acids. Germline assignment: CDR1 KGHSH and CDR2 LQKENI. CDR3 bases: TGTGCCAGCTCACCAAGATCTGGACAGGGTAAAGAGCAGTACTTC. This codes for CASSPRSGQGKEQYF.

The chain has TRBV5-4 and TRBJ2-2; the match to TRBD2 covers 7 bases. The V segment lost 4 bases and the J segment 0 bases; nucleotides outside the gene matches: 9. CDR1 is SGHNT and CDR2 is YYREEE in the germline V gene (reference sequence). The CDR3 is made up of 17 amino acids. The CDR3 loop is CASSVPGGATNTGELFF. The CDR3 nucleotides are TGTGCCAGCAGCGTTCCGGGGGGAGCTACGAACACCGGGGAGCTGTTTTTT.

V usage is TRBV6-5 and J usage is TRBJ2-7; no clear D. Trimming took off 8 bases at V and 2 bases at J, with 13 bases between the two ends. Germline V gene sequence: CDR1 MNHEY, CDR2 SVGAGI. The CDR3 spans 13 residues. The CDR3 sequence: CASRMIGPYEQYF. The CDR3 region has the DNA TGTGCCAGCCGGATGATTGGGCCCTACGAGCAGTACTTC.

The V call is TRBV19, the J call TRBJ2-1; D is possibly TRBD2 (5 bases). The CDR3 extends over 13 amino acids. Trimming stripped 7 bases from V and 9 bases from J, with 16 bases between. Germline V gives CDR1 LNHDA, CDR2 SQIVND (reference sequence). The chain's CDR3 is CASNLARTGEQFF. DNA for the CDR3: TGTGCCAGTAATTTAGCGCGTACCGGTGAGCAGTTCTTC.

This clone was found once. The chain has TRBV7-2 and TRBJ1-2, with 8 bases that match TRBD1. The CDR3 spans 16 residues. The germline V gene has CDR1 SGHTA and CDR2 FQGNSA. Trimming cost V 5 bases and J 2 bases; bases outside gene matches: 10. CDR3 protein: CASSVSGTGSNYGYTF. In DNA form, the CDR3 reads TGTGCCAGCAGCGTCTCCGGGACAGGATCAAACTATGGCTACACCTTC.

This sequence joins TRBV7-2 and TRBJ1-6; 9 nucleotides match TRBD1. From germline, CDR1 is SGHTA and CDR2 FQGNSA. The CDR3 is 15 residues long. With 5 bases clipped from V and 6 bases from J, the junction kept 5 bases outside the gene matches. The CDR3 nucleotides read TGTGCCAGCAGCCTACAGGGACAGGGTAATTCACCCCTCCACTTT. Protein product: CASSLQGQGNSPLHF.

This clone was found a few times. The chain is built from TRBV4-2 and TRBJ2-5, with D perhaps matching TRBD2 (6 bases). Germline V CDR1 and CDR2: LGHNA, YNFKEQ. The CDR3 loop spans 18 amino acids. The V end lost 0 bases, the J end lost 2 bases, and 19 bases lay between the germline ends. The DNA of the CDR3 is TGTGCCAGCAGCCAAGAAGTAGGCCAGGGAGGCGAGCAAGAGACCCAGTACTTC. Protein: CASSQEVGQGGEQETQYF.

The chain uses TRBV7-3 and TRBJ2-3; TRBD2 matches at 7 bases. V gave up 4 bases and J gave up 8 bases; unmatched junction bases: 15. Germline V gene sequence: CDR1 SGHTA, CDR2 FQGTGA. This CDR3 is 16 amino acids long. CDR3 region: CASSWGWGGGPGTQYF. The CDR3, as DNA: TGTGCCAGCAGCTGGGGCTGGGGGGGAGGGCCCGGTACGCAGTATTTT.

The chain is built from TRBV19 and TRBJ1-5; unclear D gene. Trimming left V 7 bases short and J 2 bases short, with 18 bases between. Germline-derived CDR1 and CDR2 are LNHDA and SQIVND (reference sequence). CDR3 length equals 16 residues. CDR3 nucleotide sequence: TGTGCCAGTACCGATCCCGGTCGGGGAGGCAATCAGCCCCAGCATTTT. As protein: CASTDPGRGGNQPQHF.

The chain couples TRBV30 to TRBJ2-2, with 7 nucleotides matching TRBD1. The germline V gene encodes CDR1 GTSNPN and CDR2 SVGIG (reference sequence). CDR3 length: 12 amino acids. With 7 bases clipped from V and 7 bases from J, the junction kept 6 bases outside the gene matches. CDR3 DNA: TGTGCCTCGGGACAGATGGGCGGGGAGCTGTTTTTT. It is translated as CASGQMGGELFF.

This sequence joins TRBV7-2 and TRBJ1-3; D gene uncertain. The CDR3 is made up of 15 amino acids. The germline V and J ends were trimmed by 6 bases and 4 bases, with 16 bases remaining between them. The germline V gene has CDR1 SGHTA and CDR2 FQGNSA. The DNA for the CDR3 is TGTGCCAGCAGTCCATGGTCCCGAGGGGGAAACACCATATATTTT. Amino acid sequence: CASSPWSRGGNTIYF.

The CDR3 protein is CVTGNYGYTF. The CDR3 DNA sequence: TGTGTGACAGGGAACTATGGCTACACCTTC. This chain connects TRBV28 to TRBJ1-2; 7 nucleotides line up with TRBD1. This CDR3 comprises 10 residues. Germline V lookup: CDR1 MDHEN, CDR2 SYDVKM.

The rearrangement links TRBV18 to TRBJ1-1; D uncertain. The germline V gene encodes CDR1 KGHSH and CDR2 LQKENI. This CDR3 has 14 amino acids. V lost 2 bases, J lost 0 bases, and 7 bases lay in between. In nucleotides, the CDR3 is TGTGCCAGCTCACCAGGGCAGATGAACACTGAAGCTTTCTTT. As protein: CASSPGQMNTEAFF.

The chain links TRBV13 to TRBJ1-2, with D perhaps matching TRBD1 (6 bases). Trimming took off 2 bases at V and 0 bases at J, with 10 bases between the two ends. Germline CDR1 is PRHDT and CDR2 is FYEKMQ (reference sequence). The CDR3 runs to 15 residues. CDR3 region: CASSLLGQANYGYTF. CDR3 in DNA: TGTGCCAGCAGCTTACTGGGACAAGCTAACTATGGCTACACCTTC.

The chain couples TRBV9 to TRBJ1-2; 8 bases match TRBD1. The CDR3 is made up of 14 amino acids. Trimming took 3 bases from V and 3 from J; bases not matched to a gene: 4. Germline loops: CDR1 SGDLS, CDR2 YYNGEE. The CDR3 coding sequence is TGTGCCAGCAGCGCGACAGGGGATTACTATGGCTACACCTTC. Amino acids: CASSATGDYYGYTF.

The chain is built from TRBV2 and TRBJ1-1, with D uncertain. CDR3 length: 12 amino acids. CDR1 SNHLY and CDR2 FYNNEI come from the germline V gene. The ends were cut back, 6 bases at V and 0 bases at J, with 5 bases in the middle. The CDR3 loop is CASRTLNTEAFF. CDR3 DNA: TGTGCCAGCAGGACATTGAACACTGAAGCTTTCTTT.

The chain employs TRBV2 and TRBJ2-2; D not certain. V gave up 6 bases and J gave up 6 bases, with 8 bases separating them. The CDR3 has 12 residues. Germline-derived CDR1 and CDR2 are SNHLY and FYNNEI. CDR3 coding DNA: TGTGCCAGCAGGCAGACTGCCGGGGAGCTGTTTTTT. Translating gives CASRQTAGELFF.

This clone is a singleton in its sample. The chain uses TRBV29-1 and TRBJ2-7, with D maybe TRBD2 (5 bases). This CDR3 has 13 residues. V lost 4 bases and J 7 bases, leaving 17 bases between the germline ends. Germline CDR1 SQVTM, CDR2 ANQGSEA. CDR3 amino acids: CSVGLGLMREQYF. The CDR3, as DNA: TGCAGCGTTGGCCTCGGACTTATGAGGGAGCAGTACTTC.

The V call is TRBV7-3, the J call TRBJ2-3, with no clear D. Trimming stripped 10 bases from V and 0 bases from J, with 11 bases between. Germline V gene lookup returns CDR1 SGHTA and CDR2 FQGTGA. CDR3 size: 13 residues. The CDR3 DNA sequence: TGTGCCACGTCACTTACTAGCACAGATACGCAGTATTTT. Amino acids: CATSLTSTDTQYF.

The chain carries TRBV16 and TRBJ2-2, with D perhaps TRBD2 (6 bases). The CDR3 extends over 15 amino acids. Germline values: CDR1 KGHSY, CDR2 FQNENV. V lost 0 bases, J lost 4 bases, and 9 bases lay in between. CDR3 loop: CASSQSAGTTGELFF. The CDR3 DNA sequence: TGTGCCAGCAGCCAATCGGCGGGGACCACCGGGGAGCTGTTTTTT.

The chain joins TRBV27 to TRBJ1-1; 9 bases map to TRBD1. The V gene end was trimmed by 0 bases and the J gene end by 1 base; junction bases not matched to a gene: 0. The CDR3 consists of 15 residues. Germline V gene sequence: CDR1 MNHEY, CDR2 SMNVEV (reference sequence). DNA of the CDR3: TGTGCCAGCAGTTTATCGACAGGGGGGAACACTGAAGCTTTCTTT. It yields the protein CASSLSTGGNTEAFF.

V usage is TRBV4-1 and J usage is TRBJ2-7; 7 bases line up with TRBD2. This CDR3 contains 15 residues. V gave up 0 bases and J gave up 7 bases; unmatched junction bases: 9. From germline, CDR1 is MGHRA and CDR2 YSYEKL. The CDR3 sequence: CASSQDFAGVREQYF. For the CDR3, the DNA is TGCGCCAGCAGCCAAGATTTCGCGGGAGTTCGAGAGCAGTACTTC.

The chain recombines TRBV27 with TRBJ1-6; perhaps TRBD1 as D (6 bases). This CDR3 region has 14 residues. V was trimmed by 3 bases and J by 9 bases, leaving 12 bases between them. Germline V CDR1 and CDR2: MNHEY, SMNVEV (reference sequence). The CDR3 sequence is CASSFSPGASPLHF. CDR3 in DNA: TGTGCCAGCAGTTTTTCGCCAGGGGCTTCACCCCTCCACTTT.

The rearrangement joins TRBV11-1 to TRBJ2-7; 9 nucleotides line up with TRBD2. The V gene's germline CDR1 is SGHAT and CDR2 FQDESV (reference sequence). V shed 5 bases and J 2 bases; nucleotides not matched to a gene: 10. The CDR3 is made up of 16 amino acids. CDR3 DNA: TGTGCCAGCAGCCGCGGGGGGGCAGGGACCCCCTACGAGCAGTACTTC. This codes for CASSRGGAGTPYEQYF.

This clone was recorded only once. V and J are TRBV5-1 and TRBJ2-7; D remains ambiguous. Trimming cost V 1 base and J 4 bases, with 18 bases left between them. CDR1 and CDR2 from the germline V gene are SGHRS and YFSETQ. The CDR3 sequence is 16 residues long. CDR3 residues: CASSLRETLSQYEQYF. Here the CDR3 DNA reads TGCGCCAGCAGCTTGCGAGAGACACTCAGCCAATACGAGCAGTACTTC.

The V gene is TRBV11-3, the J gene TRBJ1-2; 7 nucleotides line up with TRBD1. The CDR3 length is 14 residues. V lost 5 bases to trimming and J lost 2 bases; unmatched junction nucleotides: 5. From germline, CDR1 is SGHNT and CDR2 YENEEA. CDR3 region: CASSPRGLNYGYTF. CDR3 in DNA: TGTGCCAGCAGCCCGAGGGGGCTCAACTATGGCTACACCTTC.

This chain uses TRBV6-6 with TRBJ1-6; 7 positions agree with TRBD1. Losses at the gene ends were 6 bases for V and 7 bases for J; bases not matched to a gene: 9. The germline V gene has CDR1 MNHNY and CDR2 SVGAGI (reference sequence). The CDR3 has 15 residues. The CDR3 reads CASSADRRGNSPLHF. Here the CDR3 DNA reads TGTGCCAGCAGCGCGGACAGGCGGGGAAATTCACCCCTCCACTTT.

The V call is TRBV28, the J call TRBJ2-5; 9 bases fit TRBD1. Losses at the gene ends were 5 bases for V and 5 bases for J; bases not matched to a gene: 12. Germline V gene data show CDR1 as MDHEN and CDR2 as SYDVKM. The CDR3 is 16 amino acids. CDR3 sequence: CASSPLRTGDVETQYF. In nucleotides, the CDR3 is TGTGCCAGCAGTCCCTTGAGGACAGGGGACGTCGAGACCCAGTACTTC.